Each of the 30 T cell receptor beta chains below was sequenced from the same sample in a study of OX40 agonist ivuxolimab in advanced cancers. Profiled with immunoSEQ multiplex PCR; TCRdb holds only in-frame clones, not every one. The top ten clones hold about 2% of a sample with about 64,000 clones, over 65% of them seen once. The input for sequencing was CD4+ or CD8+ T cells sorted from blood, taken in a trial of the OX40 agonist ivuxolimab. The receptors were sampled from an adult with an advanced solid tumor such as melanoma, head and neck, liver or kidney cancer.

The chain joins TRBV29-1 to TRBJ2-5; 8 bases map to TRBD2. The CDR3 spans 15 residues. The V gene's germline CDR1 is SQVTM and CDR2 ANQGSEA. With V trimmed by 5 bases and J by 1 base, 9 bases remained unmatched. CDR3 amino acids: CSVQAYGGAQETQYF. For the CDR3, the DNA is TGCAGCGTTCAGGCGTACGGGGGGGCCCAAGAGACCCAGTACTTC.

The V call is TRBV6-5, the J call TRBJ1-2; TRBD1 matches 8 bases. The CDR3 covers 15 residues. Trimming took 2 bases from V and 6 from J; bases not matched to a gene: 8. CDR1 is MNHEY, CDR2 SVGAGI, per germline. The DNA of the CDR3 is TGTGCCAGCAGTTACACGCTCACAGGGGGAAATGGCTACACCTTC. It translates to CASSYTLTGGNGYTF.

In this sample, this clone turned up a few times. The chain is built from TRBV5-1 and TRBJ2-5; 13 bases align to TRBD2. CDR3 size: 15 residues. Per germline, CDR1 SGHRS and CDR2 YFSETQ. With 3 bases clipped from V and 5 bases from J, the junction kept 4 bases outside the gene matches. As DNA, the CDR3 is TGCGCCAGCAGCTCGGGGACTAGCGGGACGGAGACCCAGTACTTC. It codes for CASSSGTSGTETQYF.

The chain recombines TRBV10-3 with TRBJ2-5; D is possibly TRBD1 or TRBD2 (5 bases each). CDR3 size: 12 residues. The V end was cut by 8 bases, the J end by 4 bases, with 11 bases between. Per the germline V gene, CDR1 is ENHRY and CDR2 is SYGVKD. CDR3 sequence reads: CAIGGPGETQYF. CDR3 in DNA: TGTGCCATCGGGGGACCCGGAGAGACCCAGTACTTC.

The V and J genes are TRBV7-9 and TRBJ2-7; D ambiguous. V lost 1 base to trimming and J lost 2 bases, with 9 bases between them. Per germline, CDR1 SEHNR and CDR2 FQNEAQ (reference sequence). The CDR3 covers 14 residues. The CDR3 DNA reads TGTGCCAGCAGCTTAGAATCTACCGCCTACGAGCAGTACTTC. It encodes CASSLESTAYEQYF.

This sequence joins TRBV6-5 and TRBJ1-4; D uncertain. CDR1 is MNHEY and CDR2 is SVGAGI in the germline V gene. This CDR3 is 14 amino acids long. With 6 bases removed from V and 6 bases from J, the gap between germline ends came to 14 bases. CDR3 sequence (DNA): TGTGCCAGCAGCTCTGTGCGGGGAGATGAAAAACTGTTTTTT. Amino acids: CASSSVRGDEKLFF.

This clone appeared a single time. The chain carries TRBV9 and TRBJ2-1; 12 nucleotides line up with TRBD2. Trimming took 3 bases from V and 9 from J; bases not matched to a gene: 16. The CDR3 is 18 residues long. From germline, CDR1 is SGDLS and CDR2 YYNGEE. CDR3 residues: CASSGGLAGASGRGEQFF. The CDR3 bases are TGTGCCAGCAGCGGAGGCCTCGCAGGGGCTAGCGGGAGGGGTGAGCAGTTCTTC.

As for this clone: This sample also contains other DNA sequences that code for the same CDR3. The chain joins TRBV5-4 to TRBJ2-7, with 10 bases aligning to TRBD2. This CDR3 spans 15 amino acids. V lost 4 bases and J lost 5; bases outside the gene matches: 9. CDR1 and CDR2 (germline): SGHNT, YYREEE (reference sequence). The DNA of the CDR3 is TGTGCCAGCAGCCCTAGCGGGGGCCCCCTTAACGAGCAGTACTTC. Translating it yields CASSPSGGPLNEQYF.

The DNA for the CDR3 is TGCGCCAGCAGCTTGGACGGGAGGGGAGGCACCGGGGAGCTGTTTTTT. Its protein product is CASSLDGRGGTGELFF. This rearrangement joins TRBV4-3 to TRBJ2-2; 8 bases are a match to TRBD2. The CDR3 length is 16 residues. Germline CDR1 LGHNA, CDR2 YSLEER. Trimming at V came to 5 bases and at J to 4 bases, leaving 9 bases not matched to a gene.

Here the CDR3 reads CASSFGLAGTGELFF. CDR3 sequence (DNA): TGTGCCAGCAGTTTCGGACTAGCGGGAACCGGGGAGCTGTTTTTT. The chain links TRBV27 to TRBJ2-2; 12 bases match TRBD2. This CDR3 is 15 amino acids long. CDR1 is MNHEY, CDR2 SMNVEV, per germline (reference sequence). With 3 bases clipped from V and 5 bases from J, the junction kept 1 base outside the gene matches.

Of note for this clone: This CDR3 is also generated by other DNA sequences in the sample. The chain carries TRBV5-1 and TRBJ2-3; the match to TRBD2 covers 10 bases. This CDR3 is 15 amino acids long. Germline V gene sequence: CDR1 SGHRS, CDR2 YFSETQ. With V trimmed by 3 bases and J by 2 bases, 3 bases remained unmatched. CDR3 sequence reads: CASSSTSGFTDTQYF. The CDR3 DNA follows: TGCGCCAGCAGCTCGACTAGCGGGTTCACAGATACGCAGTATTTT.

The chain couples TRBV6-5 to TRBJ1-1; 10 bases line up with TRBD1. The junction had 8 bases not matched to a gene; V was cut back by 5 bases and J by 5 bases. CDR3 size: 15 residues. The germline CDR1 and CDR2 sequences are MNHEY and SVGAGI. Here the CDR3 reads CASSHRQGAGTEAFF. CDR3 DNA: TGTGCCAGCAGTCATCGACAGGGGGCGGGTACTGAAGCTTTCTTT.

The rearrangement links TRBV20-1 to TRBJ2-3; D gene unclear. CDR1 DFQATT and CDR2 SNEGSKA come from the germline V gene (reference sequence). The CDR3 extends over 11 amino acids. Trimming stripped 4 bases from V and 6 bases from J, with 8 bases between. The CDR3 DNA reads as TGCAGTGCTACGAATAGCGATACGCAGTATTTT. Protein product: CSATNSDTQYF.

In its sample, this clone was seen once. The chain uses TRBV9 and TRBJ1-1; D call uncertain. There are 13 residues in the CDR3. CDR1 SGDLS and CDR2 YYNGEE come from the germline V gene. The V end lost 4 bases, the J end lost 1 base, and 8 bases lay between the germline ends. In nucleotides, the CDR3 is TGTGCCAGCAGCCCCGGGGAGAACACTGAAGCTTTCTTT. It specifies CASSPGENTEAFF.

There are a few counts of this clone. The chain's CDR3 is CASSLDTASSYEQYF. In DNA, the CDR3 is TGTGCCAGCAGCTTAGATACGGCTAGCTCCTACGAGCAGTACTTC. This rearrangement joins TRBV11-1 to TRBJ2-7; D gene unclear. The V end lost 1 base, the J end lost 0 bases, and 10 bases lay between the germline ends. CDR1 SGHAT and CDR2 FQDESV come from the germline V gene (reference sequence). The CDR3 runs 15 residues.

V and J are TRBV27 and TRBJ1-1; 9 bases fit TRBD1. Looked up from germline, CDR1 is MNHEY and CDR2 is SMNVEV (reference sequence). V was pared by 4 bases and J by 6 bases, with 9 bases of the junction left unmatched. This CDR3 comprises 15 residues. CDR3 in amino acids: CASSSLQGAGSEAFF. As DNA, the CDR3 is TGTGCCAGCAGTTCCCTACAGGGGGCAGGGTCTGAAGCTTTCTTT.

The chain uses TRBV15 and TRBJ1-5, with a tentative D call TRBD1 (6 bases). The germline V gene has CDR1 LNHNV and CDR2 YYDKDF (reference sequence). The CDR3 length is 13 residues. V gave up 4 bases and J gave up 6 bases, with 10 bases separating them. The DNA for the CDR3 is TGTGCCACCAGCACACAGGGTTCTCAGCCCCAGCATTTT. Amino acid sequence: CATSTQGSQPQHF.

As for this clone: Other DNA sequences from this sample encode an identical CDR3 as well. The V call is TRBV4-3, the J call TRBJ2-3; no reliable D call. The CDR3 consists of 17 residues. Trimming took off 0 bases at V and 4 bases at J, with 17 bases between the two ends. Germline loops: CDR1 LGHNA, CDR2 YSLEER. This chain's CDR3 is CASSQEPSTSLPDTQYF. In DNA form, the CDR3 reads TGCGCCAGCAGCCAAGAACCTTCGACCTCTTTGCCAGATACGCAGTATTTT.

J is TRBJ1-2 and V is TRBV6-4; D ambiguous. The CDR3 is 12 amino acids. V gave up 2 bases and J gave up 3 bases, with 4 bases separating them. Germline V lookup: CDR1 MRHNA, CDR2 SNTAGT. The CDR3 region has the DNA TGTGCCAGCAGTGACGGCGACTATGGCTACACCTTC. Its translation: CASSDGDYGYTF.

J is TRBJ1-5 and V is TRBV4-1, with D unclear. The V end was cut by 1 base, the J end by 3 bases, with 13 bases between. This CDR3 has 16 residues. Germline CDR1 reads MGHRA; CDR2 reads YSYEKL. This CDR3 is CASSQVFLADNQPQHF. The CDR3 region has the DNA TGCGCCAGCAGCCAAGTTTTTTTGGCAGACAATCAGCCCCAGCATTTT.

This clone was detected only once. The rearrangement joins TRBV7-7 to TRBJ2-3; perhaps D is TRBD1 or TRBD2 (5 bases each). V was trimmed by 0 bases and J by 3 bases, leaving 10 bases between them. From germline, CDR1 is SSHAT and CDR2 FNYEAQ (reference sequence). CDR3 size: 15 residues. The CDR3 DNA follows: TGTGCCAGCAGCTTAGCGCCTGGGACGACAGATACGCAGTATTTT. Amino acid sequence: CASSLAPGTTDTQYF.

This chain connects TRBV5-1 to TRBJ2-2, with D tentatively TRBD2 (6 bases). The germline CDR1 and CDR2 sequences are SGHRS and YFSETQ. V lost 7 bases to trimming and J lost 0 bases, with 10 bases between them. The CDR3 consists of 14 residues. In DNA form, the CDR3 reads TGCGCCAGCTCCGGGGGAACGAACACCGGGGAGCTGTTTTTT. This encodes CASSGGTNTGELFF.

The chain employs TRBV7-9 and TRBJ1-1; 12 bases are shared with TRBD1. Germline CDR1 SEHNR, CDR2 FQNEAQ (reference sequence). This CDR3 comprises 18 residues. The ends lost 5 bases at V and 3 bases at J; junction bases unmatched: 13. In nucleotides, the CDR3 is TGTGCCAGCAGCGCTGAAGGGGGGACAGGGGGCTTGTACACTGAAGCTTTCTTT. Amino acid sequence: CASSAEGGTGGLYTEAFF.

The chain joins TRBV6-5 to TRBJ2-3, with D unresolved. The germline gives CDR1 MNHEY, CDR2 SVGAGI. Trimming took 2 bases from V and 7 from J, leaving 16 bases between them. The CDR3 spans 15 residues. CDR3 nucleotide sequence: TGTGCCAGCAGTTACGGGCGATCCCTGGGGAATACGCAGTATTTT. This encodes CASSYGRSLGNTQYF.

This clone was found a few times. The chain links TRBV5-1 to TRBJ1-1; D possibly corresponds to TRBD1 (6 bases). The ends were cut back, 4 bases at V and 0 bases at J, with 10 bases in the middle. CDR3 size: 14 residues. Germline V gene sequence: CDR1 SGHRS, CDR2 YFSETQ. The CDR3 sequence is CASSPDRVNTEAFF. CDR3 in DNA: TGCGCCAGCAGCCCGGACAGAGTGAACACTGAAGCTTTCTTT.

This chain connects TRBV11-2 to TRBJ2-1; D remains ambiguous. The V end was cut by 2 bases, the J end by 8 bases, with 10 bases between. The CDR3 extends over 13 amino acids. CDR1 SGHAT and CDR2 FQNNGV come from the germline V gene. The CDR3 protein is CASSLLDGDEQFF. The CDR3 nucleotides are TGTGCCAGCAGCTTATTGGACGGCGATGAGCAGTTCTTC.

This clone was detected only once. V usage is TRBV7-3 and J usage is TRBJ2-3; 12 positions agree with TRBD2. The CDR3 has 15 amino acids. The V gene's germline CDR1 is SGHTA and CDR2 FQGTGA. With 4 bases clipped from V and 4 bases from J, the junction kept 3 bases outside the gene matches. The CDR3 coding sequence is TGTGCCAGCAGCTCCGGACTAGCGGGGTCAGATACGCAGTATTTT. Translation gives CASSSGLAGSDTQYF.

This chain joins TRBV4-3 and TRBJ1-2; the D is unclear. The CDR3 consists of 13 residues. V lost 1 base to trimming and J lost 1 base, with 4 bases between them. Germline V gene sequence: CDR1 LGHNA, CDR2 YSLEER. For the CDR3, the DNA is TGCGCCAGCAGCCAAGGGGTTAACTATGGCTACACCTTC. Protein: CASSQGVNYGYTF.

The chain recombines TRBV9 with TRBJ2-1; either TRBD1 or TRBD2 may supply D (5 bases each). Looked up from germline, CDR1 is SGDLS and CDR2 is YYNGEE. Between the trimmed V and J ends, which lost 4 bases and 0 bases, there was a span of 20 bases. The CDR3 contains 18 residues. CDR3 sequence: CASSLTSGGPSSYNEQFF. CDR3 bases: TGTGCCAGCAGCCTAACTTCTGGGGGACCAAGCTCCTACAATGAGCAGTTCTTC.

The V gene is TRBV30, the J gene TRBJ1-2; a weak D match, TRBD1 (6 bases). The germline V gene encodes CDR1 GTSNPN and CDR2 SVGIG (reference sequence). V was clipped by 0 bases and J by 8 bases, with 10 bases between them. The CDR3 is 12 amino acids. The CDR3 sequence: CAWSVRGGGYTF. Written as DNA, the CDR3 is TGTGCCTGGAGTGTAAGGGGGGGCGGCTACACCTTC. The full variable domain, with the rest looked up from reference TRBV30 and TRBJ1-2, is SQTIHQWPATLVQPVGSPLSLECTVEGTSNPNLYWYRQAAGRGLQLLFYSVGIGQISSEVPQNLSASRPQDRQFILSSKKLLLSDSGFYLCAWSVRGGGYTFGSGTRLTVV.